This TCR beta chain is drawn from a study of blood T cell repertoires in COVID-19. Overall study: Acute and convalescent COVID-19 specimens originated in the United States, Italy and Spain. PBMCs, B-cell-depleted T cells, or T cells provided the cDNA or gDNA that made up the material.

CDR1 is LGHDT, CDR2 YNNKEL, per germline (reference sequence). With 0 bases clipped from V and 0 bases from J, the junction kept 16 bases outside the gene matches. This CDR3 is built from 21 residues. The authors' processing: Amplifying reference gene primers gave estimates of nucleated cell counts. The repertoire was sequenced with immunoSEQ multiplex PCR; TCRdb's copy has only in-frame clones and lacks some. V, J and clone size were drawn from that table, and D and trimming were deduced from the DNA. The repertoire holds under 150,000 clones, 84% seen once, with about 13% in the top ten. The source is a human donor in a cohort sampled during active COVID-19. The chain links TRBV3-1 (or the pseudogene TRBV3-2) to TRBJ2-7; 11 bases are shared with TRBD2. The sample consisted of peripheral blood. For the CDR3, the DNA is TGTGCCAGCAGCCAAGATGGCGGACTAGCGGGCAATTCCTACCGCTCCTACGAGCAGTACTTC. Translating it yields CASSQDGGLAGNSYRSYEQYF.